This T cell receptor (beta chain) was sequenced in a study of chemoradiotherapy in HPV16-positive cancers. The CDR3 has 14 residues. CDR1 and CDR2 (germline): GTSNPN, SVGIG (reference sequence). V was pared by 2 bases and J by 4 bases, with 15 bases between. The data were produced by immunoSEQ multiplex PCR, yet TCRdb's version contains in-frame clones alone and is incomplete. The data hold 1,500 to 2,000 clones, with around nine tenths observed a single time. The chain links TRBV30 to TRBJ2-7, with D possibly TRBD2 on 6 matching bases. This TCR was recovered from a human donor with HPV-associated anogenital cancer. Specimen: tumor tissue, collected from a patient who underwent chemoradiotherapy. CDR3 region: CAWSRGGQVYEQYF. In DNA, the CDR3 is TGTGCCTGGAGTCGCGGAGGGCAGGTGTACGAGCAGTACTTC.